These T cell receptor beta chains were read from a single sample in a study of T cell repertoires in cytomegalovirus infection. Their antigens are not known. TCRdb processed the reads anew with MiXCR; each CDR3 protein has one entry. In the table there are roughly 920,000 distinct CDR3 sequences, 30% to 40% of which are singletons. Sequences were derived from cultured CD8+ T cells from PBMCs, sampled from culture after CMV antigen stimulation. These receptor sequences come from a human donor in good health (CMV status not recorded). Some clones in this sample may be carry-over from other donors' samples. CDR3s include the opening cysteine and the closing phenylalanine or tryptophan. D genes are given only for firm matches. Clone size is not always given. Where it is, it says once, few, many or a class for expanded clones.

size,V,J,D,DNA,CDR3
few,TRBV6-6,TRBJ1-5,-,TGTGCCAGCAGTTACTCTGCCAGGGAATATAGCAATCAGCCCCAGCATTTT,CASSYSAREYSNQPQHF
-,TRBV4-1,TRBJ2-1,TRBD1,TGCGCCAGCAGCCCCTTTAGGGGGCCCCCCTACAATGAGCAGTTCTTC,CASSPFRGPPYNEQFF
many,TRBV12-3/TRBV12-4,TRBJ2-7,-,TGTGCCAGCAGCCCCGACAGGCGTGAGCAGTACTTC,CASSPDRREQYF
once,TRBV12-5,TRBJ2-3,TRBD1,TGTGCTAGTGGTCCACCGGGACAGGGGTTTTATACGCAGTATTTT,CASGPPGQGFYTQYF
few,TRBV7-9,TRBJ2-6,-,TGTGCCAGCCCGATTCTACCAGGGGGGGCTTCTGGGGCCAACGTCCTGACTTTC,CASPILPGGASGANVLTF
few,TRBV12-3/TRBV12-4,TRBJ2-7,-,TGTGCCAGTGGATGGACTGAAATGGGGGAGCAGTACTTC,CASGWTEMGEQYF
few,TRBV19,TRBJ1-1,-,TGTGCCAGTAGTATCTCGCGGCGAGATGAAGCTTTCTTT,CASSISRRDEAFF
few,TRBV27,TRBJ2-7,-,TGTGCCAGCAGTTTTCCCGGGGGAAGGGAGCAGTACTTC,CASSFPGGREQYF
-,TRBV4-1,TRBJ2-2,-,TGCGCCAGCAGCCAAGAGGATCCGAGAGCGAACACCGGGGAGCTGTTTTTT,CASSQEDPRANTGELFF
-,TRBV2,TRBJ2-1,-,TGTGCCAGCAGTGTGGCAGACTACAATGAGCAGTTCTTC,CASSVADYNEQFF
many,TRBV7-2,TRBJ2-3,-,TGTGCCAGCAGCCCCTCGACAGCCTTCACAGATACGCAGTATTTT,CASSPSTAFTDTQYF
few,TRBV10-3,TRBJ2-3,TRBD1,TGTGCCATCAGGGGCATGGGACAGGGACGCACAGATACGCAGTATTTT,CAIRGMGQGRTDTQYF
-,TRBV7-9,TRBJ2-1,-,TGTGCCGGCAGCTTAGGCCAGGGGAACAATGAGCAGTTCTTC,CAGSLGQGNNEQFF
few,TRBV6-2/TRBV6-3,TRBJ2-1,TRBD1,TGTGCCAGCAGTTACTCACAGGGACAGGGCTACAATGAGCAGTTCTTC,CASSYSQGQGYNEQFF
-,TRBV7-2,TRBJ2-2,TRBD1,TGTGCCAGCCCCCTCGACAGGGGCGAGTACACCGGGGAGCCGTTTTTT,CASPLDRGEYTGEPFF
-,TRBV4-2,TRBJ1-2,-,TGTGTCAGCAGCCACGGACAGATCGGCTACACCTTC,CVSSHGQIGYTF
-,TRBV27,TRBJ2-2,-,TGTGCCAACAGTCCCGTCCCTTCGAACACCGGGGAGCTGTTTTTT,CANSPVPSNTGELFF
-,TRBV6-1,TRBJ2-1,TRBD1,TGTGCCAGCGGCGAAGGTTTCGGGACAGGGAAGCATGAGCAGTTCTTC,CASGEGFGTGKHEQFF
many,TRBV5-5,TRBJ2-1,-,TGTGCCAGCAGCTTGGGGGCAGAGACCTACAATGAGCAGTTCTTC,CASSLGAETYNEQFF
few,TRBV27,TRBJ1-6,-,TGTGCCAGCAGTCCCGGCAGAAATAATTCACCCCTCCACTTT,CASSPGRNNSPLHF
-,TRBV13,TRBJ2-7,TRBD2,TGTGCCAGCAGCTCGGGGGAGGAGCGGGGGAGCTCCTACGAGCAGTACTTC,CASSSGEERGSSYEQYF
-,TRBV28,TRBJ2-1,-,TGTGCCAGCAGTTTAATCGACCTTACCCTCTACAATAAGCAGTTCTTC,CASSLIDLTLYNKQFF
-,TRBV7-6,TRBJ1-5,-,TGTGCCAGCACTCTCGTGGCAGACGCCAATCAGCCCCAGCATTTT,CASTLVADANQPQHF
-,TRBV7-9,TRBJ1-1,-,TGTGCCAGCAGACCCAAGGGAGGGAAAGAAGCTTTCTTT,CASRPKGGKEAFF
-,TRBV7-9,TRBJ1-1,-,TGTGCCAGCAGCGGGACGCGGTGGGGGACCACTGAAGCTTTCTTT,CASSGTRWGTTEAFF
many,TRBV7-8,TRBJ2-1,-,TGTGCCAGCAGCTTACCCCCTACGGGGGCGTACAATGAGCAGTTCTTC,CASSLPPTGAYNEQFF
-,TRBV4-1,TRBJ2-7,TRBD2,TGCGCCAGCAGCCAAGCCGGACTAGCGGGGGAGCAGTACTTC,CASSQAGLAGEQYF
few,TRBV7-9,TRBJ2-7,-,TGTGCCAGCAGCCCCGCCGAGTATGGGGAGCAGTACTTC,CASSPAEYGEQYF
-,TRBV12-3/TRBV12-4,TRBJ1-2,TRBD1,TGTGCCAGCAGTGGGGACAGACGGACTTCTTCTAACTATGGCTACACCTTC,CASSGDRRTSSNYGYTF
-,TRBV28,TRBJ1-4,-,TGTGCCGGGCAGGCCGTAGGAGAAAAACTGTTTTTT,CAGQAVGEKLFF
-,TRBV7-6,TRBJ1-2,-,TGTGCCAGCAGCCCCCGGGACCGTCATTATGGCTACACCTTC,CASSPRDRHYGYTF
few,TRBV27,TRBJ2-5,-,TGTGCCACCATGGATACAGGGCGAGAGACCCAGTACTTC,CATMDTGRETQYF
-,TRBV15,TRBJ2-3,-,TGTGCCACCAGCAGCACGGGGATTAGAACAGATACGCAGTATTTT,CATSSTGIRTDTQYF
-,TRBV7-9,TRBJ2-1,-,TGTGCCAGCAGCTTAAGCGGTCCCGGGGGTGAGCAGTTCTTC,CASSLSGPGGEQFF
-,TRBV27,TRBJ1-1,-,TGTGCCAGCAGTTTATCGAAGACAGGAAGAATTGCCACTGAAGCTTTCTTT,CASSLSKTGRIATEAFF
-,TRBV27,TRBJ1-3,-,TGTGCCAGCAGTTTAATCTGGGGTGACTCTGGAAACATCATATATTTT,CASSLIWGDSGNIIYF
-,TRBV6-6,TRBJ2-3,TRBD2,TGTGCCAGCAGTTACTCGCCTAGCGGGGGGGCGTCGGATACGCAGTATTTT,CASSYSPSGGASDTQYF
few,TRBV6-2/TRBV6-3,TRBJ2-5,TRBD2,TGTGCCAGCAGCCCCACTAGCGGGGGGGCCGGGACCCAGTACTTC,CASSPTSGGAGTQYF
-,TRBV7-9,TRBJ1-1,-,TGTGCCAGCAGCTTACTGACAGAGAACACTGAAGCTTTCTTT,CASSLLTENTEAFF
-,TRBV27,TRBJ2-4,-,TGTGCCAGCAGCCTTGTCCCGGGGGCGGTGGGTCAAAACATTCAGTACTTC,CASSLVPGAVGQNIQYF
-,TRBV29-1,TRBJ1-2,-,TGCAGCGTTGACGGACTTACTGGACAGTCCATCTATGGCTACACCTTC,CSVDGLTGQSIYGYTF
many,TRBV7-6,TRBJ2-1,TRBD2,TGTGCCAGCAGCCTAGGACTAGCGGGGGGTCCGCACAATGAGCAGTTCTTC,CASSLGLAGGPHNEQFF
few,TRBV4-2,TRBJ1-6,-,TGTGCCAGCAGCCAAGATCGGGAGGGGTATAATTCACCCCTCCACTTT,CASSQDREGYNSPLHF
few,TRBV7-9,TRBJ2-5,TRBD2,TGTGCCAGCAGTCCTGGACTAGCGGGCCACCAAGAGACCCAGTACTTC,CASSPGLAGHQETQYF
many,TRBV7-8,TRBJ2-7,TRBD2,TGTGCCAGCAGCTTAAGTAGCGGGGGAATCTCCTACGAGCAGTACTTC,CASSLSSGGISYEQYF